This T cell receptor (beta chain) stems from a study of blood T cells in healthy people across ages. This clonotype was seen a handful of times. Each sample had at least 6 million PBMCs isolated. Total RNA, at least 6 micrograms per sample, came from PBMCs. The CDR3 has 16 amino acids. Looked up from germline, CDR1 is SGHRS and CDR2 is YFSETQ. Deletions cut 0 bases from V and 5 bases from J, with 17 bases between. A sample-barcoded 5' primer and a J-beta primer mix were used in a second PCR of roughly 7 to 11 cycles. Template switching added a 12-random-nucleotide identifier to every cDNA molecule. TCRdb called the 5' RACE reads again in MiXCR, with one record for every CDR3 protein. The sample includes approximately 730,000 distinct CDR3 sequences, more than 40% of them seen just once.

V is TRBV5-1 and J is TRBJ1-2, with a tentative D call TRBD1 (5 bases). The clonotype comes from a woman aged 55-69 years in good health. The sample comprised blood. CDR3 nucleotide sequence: TGCGCCAGCAGCTTGGAGGGTCAGGACAATGCTTATGGCTACACCTTC. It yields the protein CASSLEGQDNAYGYTF.